This T cell receptor beta chain derives from a study of blood T cell repertoires in COVID-19. CDR3 length equals 14 residues. The germline gives CDR1 SQVTM, CDR2 ANQGSEA. Trimming took off 3 bases at V and 0 bases at J, with 11 bases between the two ends. This table comes from immunoSEQ multiplex PCR, and its TCRdb copy is limited to in-frame clones, with some not included. Seen here are 350,000 to 450,000 clones, around 87% observed once, and the top ten hold 1.1%. The chain employs TRBV29-1 and TRBJ1-1; possibly TRBD1 for D (5 bases). Sequencing was done on a sample of PBMCs or T cells enriched from blood (not recorded which). This sequence originates from a man aged 30 to 45 who had recovered from COVID-19. The CDR3 sequence: CSVDRRGLNTEAFF. Written as DNA, the CDR3 is TGCAGCGTTGATAGGCGGGGCCTGAACACTGAAGCTTTCTTT.